The rows below give T cell receptor beta chains drawn from one sample of a study of Tregs in tolerant kidney transplant recipients. Sequenced by immunoSEQ multiplex PCR; TCRdb stores in-frame clones only, minus some. The repertoire has about 52,000 clones, approximately 90% of them found once; the top ten carry approximately 16%. The sequencing used CD8+ T cells from blood (PBMCs), collected 24 months after the transplant. Receptors originate from a human patient who received a combined kidney and bone marrow transplant. Certain T cells may be donor cells from the graft. Both conserved end residues are part of each CDR3. The order of the fields is V gene, clone size, J gene, D gene, CDR3 protein, CDR3 DNA. The D gene is left open where the match is weak. Rows give clone size only sometimes, using once, few, many, or a class for an expanded clone.

>TRBV4-1|.|TRBJ2-7|.
CASSQDDSYEQYF
TGCGCCAGCAGCCAAGATGACAGCTACGAGCAGTACTTC
>TRBV10-1|.|TRBJ1-5|TRBD1
CAGRTGTGRNQPQHF
TGCGCCGGAAGGACAGGGACCGGTCGCAATCAGCCCCAGCATTTT
>TRBV4-3|.|TRBJ2-7|TRBD2
CASSQDPGLARYEQYF
TGCGCCAGCAGCCAAGATCCCGGACTAGCGAGATACGAGCAGTACTTC
>TRBV28|once|TRBJ1-4|TRBD1
CASTRDRENEKLFF
TGTGCCAGCACTCGGGACAGGGAAAATGAAAAACTGTTTTTT
>TRBV6-5|.|TRBJ2-5|.
CASSPGGETQYF
TGTGCCAGCAGTCCCGGGGGAGAGACCCAGTACTTC
>TRBV6-4|.|TRBJ2-5|.
CAPGFGDTYQETQYF
TGTGCCCCTGGGTTTGGGGACACGTACCAAGAGACCCAGTACTTC
>TRBV27|.|TRBJ2-7|TRBD1
CASSLLGTGNYEQYF
TGTGCCAGCAGTTTATTGGGGACAGGGAACTACGAGCAGTACTTC
>TRBV14|.|TRBJ2-1|.
CASSTRDTHEQFF
TGTGCCAGCAGCACCCGGGACACGCATGAGCAGTTCTTC
>TRBV6-5|.|TRBJ2-1|.
CASGGIITDEQFF
TGTGCCAGCGGAGGAATCATTACCGATGAGCAGTTCTTC
>TRBV27|.|TRBJ1-1|.
CASSSLRGEAFF
TGTGCCAGCAGTTCCCTCAGGGGTGAAGCTTTCTTT
>TRBV4-3|.|TRBJ2-5|TRBD1
CASSQESSSGTGEETQYF
TGCGCCAGCAGCCAAGAAAGCTCGTCCGGGACAGGGGAAGAGACCCAGTACTTC
>TRBV27|.|TRBJ2-2|TRBD1
CASRDRPNTGELFF
TGTGCCAGCCGGGACAGGCCAAACACCGGGGAGCTGTTTTTT
>TRBV4-1|.|TRBJ2-7|TRBD2
CASSPGLAVTYEQYF
TGCGCCAGCAGCCCTGGACTAGCGGTCACCTACGAGCAGTACTTC
>TRBV10-2|.|TRBJ1-5|.
CASSESGAIQHF
TGCGCCAGCAGTGAGTCAGGGGCAATCCAGCATTTT
>TRBV9|.|TRBJ1-1|.
CASSSEGQAFF
TGTGCCAGCAGTTCGGAGGGGCAAGCTTTCTTT
>TRBV7-3|.|TRBJ2-1|.
CASSFPGTAYNEQFF
TGTGCCAGCAGCTTCCCCGGGACTGCCTACAATGAGCAGTTCTTC
>TRBV7-9|.|TRBJ1-3|TRBD1
CASSPLSIGQGDFGNTIYF
TGTGCCAGCAGCCCCCTTAGTATCGGACAGGGTGACTTTGGAAACACCATATATTTT
>TRBV28|.|TRBJ1-1|TRBD1
CASSSRGQIEAFF
TGTGCCAGCAGTTCTAGGGGACAGATTGAAGCTTTCTTT
>TRBV4-2|.|TRBJ1-6|.
CASSQLDRTSPLHF
TGTGCCAGCAGCCAACTAGACAGAACATCACCCCTCCACTTT
>TRBV5-1|.|TRBJ1-2|TRBD1
CASSPVPTGASNYGYTF
TGCGCCAGCAGCCCAGTTCCCACAGGGGCAAGTAACTATGGCTACACCTTC
>TRBV28|.|TRBJ2-7|.
CASSFTAPNGEQYF
TGTGCCAGCAGTTTCACAGCCCCTAATGGGGAGCAGTACTTC
>TRBV29-1|.|TRBJ2-1|TRBD2
CSVEGTSGSRVEFF
TGCAGCGTTGAAGGGACTAGCGGGAGTAGGGTTGAGTTCTTC
>TRBV9|.|TRBJ2-1|TRBD2
CASSASGRAYEQFF
TGTGCCAGCAGCGCTAGCGGGAGGGCCTATGAGCAGTTCTTC
>TRBV13|.|TRBJ2-1|TRBD2
CASSLTPLAGGLYEQFF
TGTGCCAGCAGCCTGACCCCACTAGCGGGAGGGCTATATGAGCAGTTCTTC
>TRBV4-3|.|TRBJ2-7|TRBD2
CASSQVLVLAGASYEQYF
TGCGCCAGCAGCCAAGTGTTGGTTTTAGCGGGAGCCTCCTACGAGCAGTACTTC
>TRBV7-6|.|TRBJ2-1|TRBD1
CASSFGTATHNNEQFF
TGTGCCAGCAGCTTCGGGACAGCCACCCACAACAATGAGCAGTTCTTC
>TRBV29-1|.|TRBJ2-1|TRBD2
CSVGVAGGYNEQFF
TGCAGCGTTGGGGTAGCGGGGGGGTACAATGAGCAGTTCTTC
>TRBV29-1|.|TRBJ2-1|TRBD1
CSVERTGDEQFF
TGCAGCGTTGAAAGGACAGGTGATGAGCAGTTCTTC
>TRBV4-1|.|TRBJ1-1|TRBD1
CASSHYYTGTGEKGGTEAFF
TGCGCCAGCAGCCACTACTACACCGGGACAGGGGAAAAAGGGGGCACTGAAGCTTTCTTT
>TRBV30|once|TRBJ2-5|.
CAWSGTSIQETQYF
TGTGCCTGGAGTGGAACTAGCATTCAAGAGACCCAGTACTTC
>TRBV6-6|few|TRBJ1-1|.
CASRPPGIEAFF
TGTGCCAGCAGACCCCCCGGGATTGAAGCTTTCTTT
>TRBV14|.|TRBJ2-7|.
CASSQGLVFYEQYF
TGTGCCAGCAGCCAAGGACTAGTTTTCTACGAGCAGTACTTC
>TRBV9|.|TRBJ2-2|.
CASSVNRINTGELFF
TGTGCCAGCAGCGTGAACAGGATTAACACCGGGGAGCTGTTTTTT
>TRBV5-6|.|TRBJ2-7|TRBD1
CASSPTGIYEQYF
TGTGCCAGCAGCCCGACAGGGATCTACGAGCAGTACTTC
>TRBV15|.|TRBJ2-7|TRBD1
CATSPALGTVREQYF
TGTGCCACCAGCCCTGCCCTTGGGACAGTGAGGGAGCAGTACTTC
>TRBV7-2|once|TRBJ2-1|TRBD1
CASSSQPGQGNEQFF
TGTGCCAGCAGCTCCCAGCCGGGACAGGGGAATGAGCAGTTCTTC
>TRBV27|few|TRBJ1-5|TRBD1
CASSLTGTGVVFGNQPQHF
TGTGCCAGCAGCCTTACCGGGACAGGGGTAGTTTTTGGCAATCAGCCCCAGCATTTT
>TRBV27|.|TRBJ1-2|TRBD1
CASSSLRGLYGYTF
TGTGCCAGCAGTTCACTCAGGGGGCTCTATGGCTACACCTTC
>TRBV11-2|.|TRBJ2-7|TRBD1
CASSHTLRATGNEQYF
TGTGCCAGCAGCCATACGCTGCGGGCGACAGGGAACGAGCAGTACTTC